Listed below are T cell receptor beta chains from one sample, sequenced in a study of blood T cells in healthy people across ages. Each CDR3 protein is one row after TCRdb ran MiXCR on the 5' RACE reads. The sample lists more than 900,000 distinct CDR3 sequences, 25% to 30% occurring once. These data are also associated with another study on T cells of mothers and their children.

The sample consisted of blood. Receptors were obtained from a woman aged 40 to 49 in good health. Each CDR3 is given with its conserved first and last residue. Each record gives: clone size, V gene, D gene, J gene, CDR3 protein, CDR3 DNA. D genes are given only for firm matches. Some rows have no size entry. The others give once, few or many, or a class for an expanded clone.

>few|TRBV29-1|.|TRBJ2-7
CSVGDRDLYEQYF
TGCAGCGTTGGTGACAGAGACCTCTACGAGCAGTACTTC
>.|TRBV12-3/TRBV12-4|TRBD2|TRBJ2-7
CASSQTTGGEQYF
TGTGCCAGCAGCCAAACCACGGGGGGGGAGCAGTACTTC
>.|TRBV7-2|.|TRBJ1-1
CTSSSYRADTEAFF
TGTACCAGCAGCTCTTACAGGGCGGACACTGAAGCTTTCTTT
>.|TRBV7-2|.|TRBJ2-1
CASSLRDGTFLSTYNEQFF
TGTGCCAGCAGCTTAAGAGACGGAACCTTCCTTAGCACCTACAATGAGCAGTTCTTC
>.|TRBV28|.|TRBJ1-1
CASIGTLNTEAFF
TGTGCCAGCATCGGGACTCTGAACACTGAAGCTTTCTTT
>many|TRBV4-1|.|TRBJ2-7
CASSRSQRAVFYEQYF
TGCGCCAGCAGCCGAAGCCAGAGGGCGGTTTTTTACGAGCAGTACTTC
>.|TRBV24-1|.|TRBJ2-2
CATSDARGAGELFF
TGTGCCACCAGTGATGCCCGAGGGGCCGGGGAGCTGTTTTTT
>.|TRBV12-3/TRBV12-4|TRBD1|TRBJ2-3
CASSTPGQGLDTQYF
TGTGCCAGCAGTACACCGGGACAGGGATTAGATACGCAGTATTTT
>.|TRBV29-1|TRBD1|TRBJ2-7
CSVDRVGAKVYYNEQYF
TGCAGCGTCGACAGGGTGGGGGCAAAGGTCTACTACAATGAGCAGTACTTC
>.|TRBV12-3/TRBV12-4|.|TRBJ2-7
CASSLGSGYTGYEQYF
TGTGCCAGCAGCCTAGGCTCCGGGTATACGGGGTACGAGCAGTACTTC
>.|TRBV20-1|.|TRBJ1-1
CSARTRDRDTEAFF
TGCAGTGCTAGGACAAGGGATAGGGACACTGAAGCTTTCTTT
>many|TRBV20-1|.|TRBJ2-3
CSLGTLQNTQYF
TGCAGTCTTGGGACTCTTCAAAATACGCAGTATTTT